Given below is one T cell receptor (beta chain) in context. This specimen belongs to a study of blood T cell repertoires in COVID-19. Study summary: The origin of the acute and convalescent COVID-19 samples was the United States, Italy and Spain.

Trimming stripped 0 bases from V and 3 bases from J, with 12 bases between. Per the germline V gene, CDR1 is MGHRA and CDR2 is YSYEKL. This CDR3 spans 15 amino acids. Data came from immunoSEQ multiplex PCR; TCRdb stores just in-frame clones and leaves some out. The sample records 250,000 to 400,000 clones, roughly 90% being singletons. Sequencing used peripheral blood. This sequence was found in a woman in her twenties or thirties with COVID-19, enrolled during active disease. The chain couples TRBV4-1 to TRBJ2-7; no definite D call. The CDR3 sequence is CASSQDTAYYYEQYF. CDR3 coding DNA: TGCGCCAGCAGCCAAGATACTGCCTACTACTACGAGCAGTACTTC.